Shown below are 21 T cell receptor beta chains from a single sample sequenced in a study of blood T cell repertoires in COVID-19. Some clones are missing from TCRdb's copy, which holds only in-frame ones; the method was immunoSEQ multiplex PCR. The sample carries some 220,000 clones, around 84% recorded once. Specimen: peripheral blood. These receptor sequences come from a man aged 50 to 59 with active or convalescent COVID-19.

CDR3 sequence: CASSPRRTSGGFDEQFF. DNA for the CDR3: TGTGCCAGCAGCCCCCGGCGGACTAGCGGGGGGTTCGATGAGCAGTTCTTC. This chain connects TRBV7-3 to TRBJ2-1, with 14 bases identical to TRBD2. The CDR3 spans 17 residues. With 5 bases clipped from V and 8 bases from J, the junction kept 11 bases outside the gene matches. Germline V gives CDR1 SGHTA, CDR2 FQGTGA.

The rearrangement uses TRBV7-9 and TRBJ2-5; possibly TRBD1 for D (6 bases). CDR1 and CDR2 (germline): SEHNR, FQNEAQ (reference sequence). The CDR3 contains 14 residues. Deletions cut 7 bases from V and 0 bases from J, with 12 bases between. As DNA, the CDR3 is TGTGCCAGCATCCCAGGGGCCAACCAAGAGACCCAGTACTTC. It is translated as CASIPGANQETQYF.

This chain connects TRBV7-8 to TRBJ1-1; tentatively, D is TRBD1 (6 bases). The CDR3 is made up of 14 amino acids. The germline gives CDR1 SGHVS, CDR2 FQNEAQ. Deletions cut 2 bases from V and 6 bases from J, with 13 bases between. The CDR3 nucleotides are TGTGCCAGCAGCTTATCCCAACAGGGAGCTGAAGCTTTCTTT. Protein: CASSLSQQGAEAFF.

CDR3 nucleotides: TGTGCCAGCAGTCAGGGGGTGGCAGAGACCCAGTACTTC. This encodes CASSQGVAETQYF. This chain links TRBV11-3 with TRBJ2-5; TRBD1 matches at 7 bases. The CDR3 loop spans 13 amino acids. Germline V gene sequence: CDR1 SGHNT, CDR2 YENEEA. The V gene end was trimmed by 6 bases and the J gene end by 4 bases; junction bases not matched to a gene: 5.

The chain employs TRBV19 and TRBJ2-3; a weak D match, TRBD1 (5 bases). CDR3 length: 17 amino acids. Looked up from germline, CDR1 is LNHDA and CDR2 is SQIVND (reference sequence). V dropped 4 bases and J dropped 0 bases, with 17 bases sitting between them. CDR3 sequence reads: CASSTRQLVTSTDTQYF. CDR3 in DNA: TGTGCCAGTAGTACCAGACAGCTTGTTACTAGCACAGATACGCAGTATTTT.

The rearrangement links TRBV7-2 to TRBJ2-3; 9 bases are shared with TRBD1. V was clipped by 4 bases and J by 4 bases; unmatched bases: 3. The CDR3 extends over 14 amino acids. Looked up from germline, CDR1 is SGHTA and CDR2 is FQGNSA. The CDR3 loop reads CASSSGQGADTQYF. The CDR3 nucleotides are TGTGCCAGCAGCTCGGGACAGGGCGCAGATACGCAGTATTTT. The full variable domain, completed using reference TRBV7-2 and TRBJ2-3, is GAGVSQSPSNKVTEKGKDVELRCDPISGHTALYWYRQSLGQGLEFLIYFQGNSAPDKSGLPSDRFSAERTGGSVSTLTIQRTQQEDSAVYLCASSSGQGADTQYFGPGTRLTVL.

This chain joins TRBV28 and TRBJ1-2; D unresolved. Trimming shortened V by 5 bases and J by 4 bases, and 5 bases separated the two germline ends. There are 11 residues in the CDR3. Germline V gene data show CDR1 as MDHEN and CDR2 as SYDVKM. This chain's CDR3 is CASSSIYGYTF. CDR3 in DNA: TGTGCCAGCAGTAGCATCTATGGCTACACCTTC.

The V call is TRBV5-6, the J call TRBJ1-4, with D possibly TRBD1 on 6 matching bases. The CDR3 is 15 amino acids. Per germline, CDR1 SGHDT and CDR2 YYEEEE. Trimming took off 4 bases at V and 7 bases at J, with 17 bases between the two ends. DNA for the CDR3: TGTGCCAGCAGCGCCGGAACAGGGATGGGTGAAAAACTGTTTTTT. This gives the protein CASSAGTGMGEKLFF.

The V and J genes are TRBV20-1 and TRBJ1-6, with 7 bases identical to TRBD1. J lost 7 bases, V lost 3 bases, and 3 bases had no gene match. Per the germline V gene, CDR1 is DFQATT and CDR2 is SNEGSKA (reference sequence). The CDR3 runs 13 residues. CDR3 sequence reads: CSASGDSNSPLHF. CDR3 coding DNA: TGCAGTGCTAGTGGGGACAGCAATTCACCCCTCCACTTT.

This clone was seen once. CDR3 region: CASSHSGGRVHNEQFF. In DNA form, the CDR3 reads TGTGCCAGCAGTCACAGCGGGGGACGGGTCCACAATGAGCAGTTCTTC. V gene TRBV27 combines with J gene TRBJ2-1; 8 bases agree with TRBD2. CDR3 length equals 16 residues. Germline V gives CDR1 MNHEY, CDR2 SMNVEV (reference sequence). V shed 5 bases, J shed 5 bases, and the junction held 11 bases outside the gene matches.

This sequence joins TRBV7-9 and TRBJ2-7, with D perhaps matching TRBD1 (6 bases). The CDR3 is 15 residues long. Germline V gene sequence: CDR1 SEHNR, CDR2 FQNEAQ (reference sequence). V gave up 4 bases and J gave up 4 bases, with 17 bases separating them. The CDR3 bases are TGTGCCAGCAGCTCATGGGGGCGACCTCAATACGAGCAGTACTTC. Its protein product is CASSSWGRPQYEQYF. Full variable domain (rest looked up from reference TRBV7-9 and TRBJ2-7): DTGVSQNPRHKITKRGQNVTFRCDPISEHNRLYWYRQTLGQGPEFLTYFQNEAQLEKSRLLSDRFSAERPKGSFSTLEIQRTEQGDSAMYLCASSSWGRPQYEQYFGPGTRLTVT.

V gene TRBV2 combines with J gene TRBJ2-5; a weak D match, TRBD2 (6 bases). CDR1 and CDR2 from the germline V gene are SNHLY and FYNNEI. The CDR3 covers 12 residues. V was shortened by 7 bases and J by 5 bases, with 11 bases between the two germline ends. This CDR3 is CASIRAGETQYF. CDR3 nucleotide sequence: TGTGCCAGCATCAGGGCGGGGGAGACCCAGTACTTC. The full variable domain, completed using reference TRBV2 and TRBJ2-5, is EPEVTQTPSHQVTQMGQEVILRCVPISNHLYFYWYRQILGQKVEFLVSFYNNEISEKSEIFDDQFSVERPDGSNFTLKIRSTKLEDSAMYFCASIRAGETQYFGPGTRLLVL.

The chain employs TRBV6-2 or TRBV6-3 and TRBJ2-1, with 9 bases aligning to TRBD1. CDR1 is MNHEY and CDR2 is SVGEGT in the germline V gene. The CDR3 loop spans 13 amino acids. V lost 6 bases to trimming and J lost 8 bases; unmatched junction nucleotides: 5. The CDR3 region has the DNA TGTGCCAGCAGCGGGACAGGGAGGTATGAGCAGTTCTTC. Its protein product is CASSGTGRYEQFF.

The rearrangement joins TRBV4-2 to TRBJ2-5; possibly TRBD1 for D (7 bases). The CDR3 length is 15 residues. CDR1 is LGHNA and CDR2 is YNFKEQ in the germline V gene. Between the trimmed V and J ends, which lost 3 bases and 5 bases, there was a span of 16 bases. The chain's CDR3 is CASSQGTPGGETQYF. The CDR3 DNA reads TGTGCCAGCAGCCAGGGGACTCCAGGGGGGGAGACCCAGTACTTC.

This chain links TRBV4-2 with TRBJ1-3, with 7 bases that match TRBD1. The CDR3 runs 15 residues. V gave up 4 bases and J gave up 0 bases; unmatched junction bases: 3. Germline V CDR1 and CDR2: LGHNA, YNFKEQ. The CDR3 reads CASSLRQGSGNTIYF. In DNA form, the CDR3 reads TGTGCCAGCAGCCTACGACAGGGCTCTGGAAACACCATATATTTT.

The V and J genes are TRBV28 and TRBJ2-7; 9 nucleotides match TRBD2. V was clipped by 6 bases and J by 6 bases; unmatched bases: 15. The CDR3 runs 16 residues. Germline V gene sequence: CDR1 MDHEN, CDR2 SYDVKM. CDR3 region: CASRSEGASSGGEQYV. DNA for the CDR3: TGTGCCAGCAGGAGCGAGGGGGCTAGTAGCGGGGGCGAGCAGTACGTC.

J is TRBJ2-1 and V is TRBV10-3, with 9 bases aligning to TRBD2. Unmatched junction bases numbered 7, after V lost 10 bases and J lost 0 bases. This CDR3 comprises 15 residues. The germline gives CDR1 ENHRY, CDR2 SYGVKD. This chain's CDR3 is CATGGSGGSYNEQFF. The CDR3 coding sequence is TGTGCCACCGGGGGTAGCGGGGGCTCCTACAATGAGCAGTTCTTC.

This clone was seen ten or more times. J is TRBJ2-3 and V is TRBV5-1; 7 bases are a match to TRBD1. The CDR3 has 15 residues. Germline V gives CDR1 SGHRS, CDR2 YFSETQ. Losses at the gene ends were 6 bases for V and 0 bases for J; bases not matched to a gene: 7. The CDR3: CASTSTGISTDTQYF. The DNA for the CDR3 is TGCGCCAGCACCTCGACAGGGATTAGCACAGATACGCAGTATTTT.

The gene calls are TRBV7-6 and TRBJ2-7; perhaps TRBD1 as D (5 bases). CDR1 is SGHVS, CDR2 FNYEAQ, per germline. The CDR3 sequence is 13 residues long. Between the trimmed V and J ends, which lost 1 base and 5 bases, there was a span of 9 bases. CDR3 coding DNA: TGTGCCAGCAGCTTAGGGGGCAATGACGAGCAGTACTTC. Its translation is CASSLGGNDEQYF. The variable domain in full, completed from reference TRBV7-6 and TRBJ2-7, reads GAGVSQSPRYKVTKRGQDVALRCDPISGHVSLYWYRQALGQGPEFLTYFNYEAQQDKSGLPNDRFSAERPEGSISTLTIQRTEQRDSAMYRCASSLGGNDEQYFGPGTRLTVT.

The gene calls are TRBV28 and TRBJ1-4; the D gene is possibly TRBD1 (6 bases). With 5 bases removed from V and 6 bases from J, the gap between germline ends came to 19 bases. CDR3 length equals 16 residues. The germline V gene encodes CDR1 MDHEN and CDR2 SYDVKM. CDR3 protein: CASSQPPQGSDEKLFF. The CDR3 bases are TGTGCCAGCAGTCAACCTCCCCAGGGGAGTGATGAAAAACTGTTTTTT.

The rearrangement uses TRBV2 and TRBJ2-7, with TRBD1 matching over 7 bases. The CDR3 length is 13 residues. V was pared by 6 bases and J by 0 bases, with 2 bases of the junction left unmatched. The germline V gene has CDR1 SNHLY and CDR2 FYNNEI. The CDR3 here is CASSGQASYEQYV. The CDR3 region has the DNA TGTGCCAGCAGCGGACAGGCCTCCTACGAGCAGTACGTC.